The clone carrying this TCR beta chain was found a few times. The antigen is undetermined. These data belong to a study of CD8 T cells in ankylosing spondylitis. Regarding the study as a whole: Seemingly distinctive of ankylosing spondylitis blood was a TCR beta motif formed by eight highly homologous variants. Disease-linked clones displayed a CD8+ phenotype and appeared relatively rarely in peripheral blood. A subset of motif variants has previously been described in the synovial fluid and blood of reactive arthritis.

The CDR3 sequence is 16 residues long. The J segment lost 3 bases and the V segment lost 1 base, leaving 6 bases of the junction unmatched. CDR1 and CDR2 from the germline V gene are LGHNA and YNFKEQ. Libraries for TCR beta were made by quantitative 5'-RACE with molecular barcodes. One entry per CDR3 protein, called by TCRdb with MiXCR from the 5' RACE reads. Found here are approximately 290,000 distinct CDR3 sequences, under 25% of them singletons; the top ten hold 3.5% to 4.5%. This clonotype was obtained from a female donor with ankylosing spondylitis or in good health (not recorded which). This chain uses TRBV4-2 with TRBJ2-1, with 7 bases identical to TRBD2. Source material: blood, either unsorted or a sorted T cell fraction (not recorded which). CDR3 region: CASSQVRASGYNEQFF. The CDR3 DNA follows: TGTGCCAGCAGCCAAGTCAGGGCTAGCGGCTACAATGAGCAGTTCTTC.